These 4 T cell receptor beta chains share one sample of origin, sequenced in a study of T cells in Graves' hyperthyroidism and ophthalmopathy. Using RNA transcripts as the source, TCR beta CDR3 regions were amplified. A first-round RT-PCR of the TCR CDR3 used the HTBI primer set. TCRdb recomputed calls from the multiplex PCR reads with MiXCR, one row per CDR3 protein. This table has some 200,000 distinct CDR3 sequences, 15% to 20% appearing once. Source material: blood. The receptors here all came from a man in his fifties or sixties with Graves' hyperthyroidism.

This clonotype was seen ten or more times. The genes are TRBV12-5 and TRBJ2-5, with TRBD2 identical over 7 bases. Germline assignment: CDR1 LGHNT and CDR2 FRNRAP. CDR3 size: 14 residues. With V trimmed by 4 bases and J by 0 bases, 2 bases remained unmatched. Here the CDR3 reads CASGSGLNQETQYF. The DNA for the CDR3 is TGTGCTAGTGGTTCGGGACTAAACCAAGAGACCCAGTACTTC.

In its sample, this clonotype was seen many times. This chain connects TRBV3-1 to TRBJ2-7; TRBD2 might be the D (5 bases). Germline V CDR1 and CDR2: LGHDT, YNNKEL (reference sequence). Trimming removed 0 bases from V and 2 bases from J, with 11 bases in between. The CDR3 runs to 15 residues. As DNA, the CDR3 is TGTGCCAGCAGCCAAGATCTCCCCGGGACCTACGAGCAGTACTTC. This sequence encodes CASSQDLPGTYEQYF.

The CDR3 DNA reads as TGTGCCATCAGTGAGTCGCGACTAGCGGGAGGATTAGATACGCAGTATTTT. It yields the protein CAISESRLAGGLDTQYF. J is TRBJ2-3 and V is TRBV10-3; 13 nucleotides line up with TRBD2. V lost 0 bases to trimming and J lost 5 bases; unmatched junction nucleotides: 5. CDR1 ENHRY and CDR2 SYGVKD come from the germline V gene. There are 17 residues in the CDR3.

The sample holds a few counts of this clonotype. The chain recombines TRBV28 with TRBJ1-1, with TRBD1 matching 12 bases. The ends lost 4 bases at V and 5 bases at J; junction bases unmatched: 8. The CDR3 has 16 amino acids. Germline V gives CDR1 MDHEN, CDR2 SYDVKM. The CDR3 here is CASSSPGQGAGTEAFF. The DNA of the CDR3 is TGTGCCAGCAGTTCTCCGGGACAGGGGGCTGGGACTGAAGCTTTCTTT.